This TCR beta chain was profiled in a study of control samples from healthy donors and cancer patients. Sequencing was performed with immunoSEQ multiplex PCR; in TCRdb, only in-frame clones are kept and a portion is missing. The table lists more than 75,000 clones, about 81% of them singletons. This CDR3 is 12 amino acids long. The V gene lost 5 bases and the J gene lost 5 bases, with 9 bases spanning the gap. Per germline, CDR1 SGHTA and CDR2 FQGNSA. The TCR originated in a man aged 70-80 years with lung cancer. This chain connects TRBV7-2 to TRBJ1-1; D gene unclear. Material for sequencing was PBMCs. DNA of the CDR3: TGTGCCAGCAGCCGAGACTGGACTGAAGCTTTCTTT. Its translation is CASSRDWTEAFF.